The 25 T cell receptor beta chains reported below all come from one sample, sequenced in a study of blood T cell repertoires in COVID-19. Data came from immunoSEQ multiplex PCR; TCRdb stores just in-frame clones and leaves some out. The data hold 70,000 to 75,000 clones, with 75% to 95% observed a single time. The sample comprised peripheral blood. The receptors originated from a woman between 18 and 30 years old with acute or convalescent COVID-19.

The chain couples TRBV28 to TRBJ1-2; TRBD1 agrees at 8 bases. V trimming: 4 bases; J trimming: 4 bases; junction bases outside the gene matches: 5. Germline loops: CDR1 MDHEN, CDR2 SYDVKM. CDR3 length: 14 residues. This CDR3 reads CASSYRGAGYGYTF. Here the CDR3 DNA reads TGTGCCAGCAGTTACAGGGGGGCGGGCTATGGCTACACCTTC.

The chain is built from TRBV2 and TRBJ2-1, with TRBD1 as a possible D gene (6 bases). This CDR3 contains 12 residues. Per germline, CDR1 SNHLY and CDR2 FYNNEI. Deletions cut 6 bases from V and 6 bases from J, with 9 bases between. CDR3 nucleotides: TGTGCCAGCAGGGCACAGGGCAATGAGCAGTTCTTC. Translation gives CASRAQGNEQFF.

The chain has TRBV5-6 and TRBJ2-5, with 8 bases fitting TRBD1. There are 15 residues in the CDR3. From germline, CDR1 is SGHDT and CDR2 YYEEEE. V dropped 1 base and J dropped 2; count of bases not matched to a gene: 4. The DNA of the CDR3 is TGTGCCAGCAGCTTGTGGGACAGGACACAAGAGACCCAGTACTTC. Translating it yields CASSLWDRTQETQYF. Based on the CDR3 plus reference TRBV5-6 and TRBJ2-5, the full variable domain is DAGVTQSPTHLIKTRGQQVTLRCSPKSGHDTVSWYQQALGQGPQFIFQYYEEEERQRGNFPDRFSGHQFPNYSSELNVNALLLGDSALYLCASSLWDRTQETQYFGPGTRLLVL.

The J gene is TRBJ2-1, the V gene TRBV28; 11 nucleotides match TRBD2. Germline V CDR1 and CDR2: MDHEN, SYDVKM. The CDR3 has 15 amino acids. The trim removed 3 bases at V and 6 bases at J, leaving 4 bases unmatched. CDR3 DNA: TGTGCCAGCAGTTTCTTAGCGGGAGGGCCCAATGAGCAGTTCTTC. It specifies CASSFLAGGPNEQFF.

A single count supports this clone. V is TRBV4-1 and J is TRBJ2-1, with 12 bases lining up with TRBD2. Losses at the gene ends were 2 bases for V and 4 bases for J; bases not matched to a gene: 3. CDR3 length: 16 amino acids. Per the germline V gene, CDR1 is MGHRA and CDR2 is YSYEKL. CDR3 amino acids: CASSQLGLAGYNEQFF. The CDR3 DNA sequence: TGCGCCAGCAGCCAACTAGGACTAGCGGGGTACAATGAGCAGTTCTTC.

The rearrangement uses TRBV18 and TRBJ2-1; 15 nucleotides match TRBD2. V was clipped by 3 bases and J by 1 base; unmatched bases: 10. CDR1 and CDR2 (germline): KGHSH, LQKENI. The CDR3 extends over 20 amino acids. CDR3 residues: CASSPLPRTSGGGSYNEQFF. CDR3 coding DNA: TGTGCCAGCTCACCCCTCCCCCGGACTAGCGGGGGGGGGTCCTACAATGAGCAGTTCTTC.

The rearrangement links TRBV6-2 or TRBV6-3 to TRBJ2-1; TRBD1 matches at 7 bases. V gave up 5 bases and J gave up 6 bases; unmatched junction bases: 7. The CDR3 covers 14 residues. The V gene's germline CDR1 is MNHEY and CDR2 SVGEGT. DNA for the CDR3: TGTGCCAGCAGTGCCTGGACAGGTCCCAATGAGCAGTTCTTC. Translation gives CASSAWTGPNEQFF.

This clone has a single count. This chain links TRBV2 with TRBJ2-1, with D unclear. Trimming cost V 4 bases and J 10 bases, with 11 bases left between them. The CDR3 is made up of 12 amino acids. From germline, CDR1 is SNHLY and CDR2 FYNNEI. CDR3 nucleotides: TGTGCCAGCAGTGTTGAGGCCCCCGAGCAGTTCTTC. This gives the protein CASSVEAPEQFF.

This sequence joins TRBV5-6 and TRBJ2-5; D not certain. V lost 0 bases and J 0 bases, leaving 12 bases between the germline ends. This CDR3 region has 16 residues. In germline, CDR1 is SGHDT, CDR2 YYEEEE. The CDR3 nucleotides read TGTGCCAGCAGCTTGGTTTCAACGGTGTACCAAGAGACCCAGTACTTC. This encodes CASSLVSTVYQETQYF.

This clone was seen a single time. J is TRBJ1-4 and V is TRBV6-1, with D perhaps TRBD1 (5 bases). Germline V CDR1 and CDR2: MNHNS, SASEGT. V gave up 1 base and J gave up 7 bases, with 13 bases separating them. The CDR3 has 15 amino acids. The CDR3, as DNA: TGTGCCAGCAGTGAAGTTCAGGGTTTAGGTGAAAAACTGTTTTTT. Its translation: CASSEVQGLGEKLFF.

CDR3 DNA: TGTGCCAGCTCACCACCGGGAGGGCAGCCCCAGCATTTT. It specifies CASSPPGGQPQHF. V is TRBV18 and J is TRBJ1-5; D is unresolved. Germline-derived CDR1 and CDR2 are KGHSH and LQKENI. The CDR3 contains 13 residues. Trimming removed 0 bases from V and 7 bases from J, with 7 bases in between.

V usage is TRBV5-5 and J usage is TRBJ2-5; TRBD2 matches at 10 bases. Germline trimming cut 3 bases from V and 5 bases from J; bases unmatched to any gene: 10. The CDR3 covers 16 residues. Looked up from germline, CDR1 is SGHKS and CDR2 is YYEKEE (reference sequence). CDR3 bases: TGTGCCAGCAGCTACACCCTAGCGGGGGCACGTGAGACCCAGTACTTC. Its protein product is CASSYTLAGARETQYF. Looking up the rest from reference TRBV5-5 and TRBJ2-5 gives the full variable domain: DAGVTQSPTHLIKTRGQQVTLRCSPISGHKSVSWYQQVLGQGPQFIFQYYEKEERGRGNFPDRFSARQFPNYSSELNVNALLLGDSALYLCASSYTLAGARETQYFGPGTRLLVL.

The chain recombines TRBV25-1 with TRBJ1-5; a possible D gene is TRBD1 (5 bases). This CDR3 contains 14 residues. V was trimmed by 2 bases and J by 6 bases, leaving 11 bases between them. The germline V gene encodes CDR1 MGHDK and CDR2 SYGVNS. The CDR3: CASSEGSQGQPQHF. CDR3 bases: TGTGCCAGCAGTGAAGGAAGTCAGGGTCAGCCCCAGCATTTT.

The chain uses TRBV28 and TRBJ2-3, with 9 positions matching TRBD1. Per germline, CDR1 MDHEN and CDR2 SYDVKM. The V segment lost 6 bases and the J segment 3 bases; nucleotides outside the gene matches: 7. CDR3 length equals 15 residues. Written as DNA, the CDR3 is TGTGCCAGCAGCCCAGGGACAGGGAATACAGATACGCAGTATTTT. Translated: CASSPGTGNTDTQYF.

As concerns this clone: One end of the junction fails to match germline, which may point to a read error. V is TRBV5-1 and J is TRBJ1-4; 9 nucleotides match TRBD1. This CDR3 has 15 residues. Germline loops: CDR1 SGHRS, CDR2 YFSETQ. CDR3 nucleotides: TGCGCTAGCAGCACAGGACAGGGGATTAATGAAAAACTGTTTTTT. Its translation: CASSTGQGINEKLFF.

This chain connects TRBV6-2 or TRBV6-3 to TRBJ2-2; 7 bases are shared with TRBD1. The V and J ends lost 3 bases and 4 bases, in that order; junction bases with no gene match: 5. The CDR3 runs to 15 residues. CDR1 is MNHEY, CDR2 SVGEGT, per germline. CDR3 DNA sequence: TGTGCCAGCAGTTATACCAGGGGGATCACCGGGGAGCTGTTTTTT. It specifies CASSYTRGITGELFF.

This chain links TRBV20-1 with TRBJ1-3; D ambiguous. The CDR3 has 11 amino acids. Germline-derived CDR1 and CDR2 are DFQATT and SNEGSKA (reference sequence). Between the trimmed V and J ends, which lost 5 bases and 3 bases, there was a span of 5 bases. In DNA, the CDR3 is TGCAGTGCTCAAAATGGAAACACCATATATTTT. It specifies CSAQNGNTIYF.

The chain links TRBV20-1 to TRBJ2-3; 7 positions agree with TRBD2. Unmatched junction bases numbered 9, after V lost 3 bases and J lost 3 bases. This CDR3 spans 15 amino acids. Germline lookup yields CDR1 DFQATT and CDR2 SNEGSKA (reference sequence). Here the CDR3 DNA reads TGCAGTGCTAGTCCCCTCAGCGGGAAAACAGATACGCAGTATTTT. Protein sequence: CSASPLSGKTDTQYF.

This rearrangement joins TRBV28 to TRBJ1-2, with no clear D. The CDR3 spans 14 residues. Germline CDR1 and CDR2: MDHEN and SYDVKM. With 5 bases removed from V and 8 bases from J, the gap between germline ends came to 18 bases. This chain's CDR3 is CASSTDPQVPGYTF. The DNA of the CDR3 is TGTGCCAGCAGTACCGACCCGCAGGTACCCGGCTACACCTTC.

V and J are TRBV7-9 and TRBJ2-3; D is possibly TRBD2 (5 bases). This CDR3 comprises 17 residues. CDR1 SEHNR and CDR2 FQNEAQ come from the germline V gene (reference sequence). Trimming pared 5 bases from V and 2 bases from J, leaving 20 bases between. The CDR3 bases are TGTGCCAGCAGCAAGGGCCGGGAAAACGGAAACACAGATACGCAGTATTTT. Protein product: CASSKGRENGNTDTQYF.

This clone was seen just once. DNA for the CDR3: TGCGCCAGCAGCTTGGTAGGGAGGGGGGATCACGAGCAGTACTTC. It codes for CASSLVGRGDHEQYF. J is TRBJ2-7 and V is TRBV5-1; the D gene is possibly TRBD2 (7 bases). Looked up from germline, CDR1 is SGHRS and CDR2 is YFSETQ. V lost 0 bases and J 5 bases, leaving 15 bases between the germline ends. This CDR3 is built from 15 residues.

CDR3 region: CASSSGLAGGPSNTGELFF. Written as DNA, the CDR3 is TGTGCCAGCAGCTCGGGACTAGCGGGAGGACCCTCGAACACCGGGGAGCTGTTTTTT. The chain carries TRBV7-2 and TRBJ2-2, with 15 positions matching TRBD2. Germline lookup yields CDR1 SGHTA and CDR2 FQGNSA. The V and J ends lost 4 bases and 0 bases, in that order; junction bases with no gene match: 6. This CDR3 region has 19 residues.

The chain is built from TRBV28 and TRBJ2-1, with TRBD2 identical over 9 bases. In germline, CDR1 is MDHEN, CDR2 SYDVKM. Trimming cost V 7 bases and J 7 bases; bases outside gene matches: 5. CDR3 length: 13 residues. The CDR3 protein is CASMLAGLNEQFF. The CDR3 DNA follows: TGTGCCAGCATGCTAGCGGGGTTGAATGAGCAGTTCTTC.

This chain joins TRBV19 and TRBJ2-7; 7 positions match TRBD1. V was clipped by 3 bases and J by 3 bases; unmatched bases: 2. This CDR3 comprises 13 residues. CDR1 is LNHDA and CDR2 is SQIVND in the germline V gene (reference sequence). This CDR3 reads CASSIRDSYEQYF. The CDR3 DNA sequence: TGTGCCAGTAGTATCAGGGACAGCTACGAGCAGTACTTC.

A remark on this clone: The sample holds other DNA sequences that translate to the same CDR3. The V gene is TRBV19, the J gene TRBJ1-5; 9 bases fit TRBD1. Germline CDR1 and CDR2: LNHDA and SQIVND (reference sequence). J gave up 4 bases and V 6 bases, and 4 bases lay outside the gene matches. The length of the CDR3 is 14 residues. CDR3 residues: CASSAGTGNQPQHF. CDR3 DNA: TGTGCCAGTAGCGCGGGGACAGGGAATCAGCCCCAGCATTTT.